This is a list of T cell receptor beta chains from one sample in a study of T cells in localized non-small cell lung cancer. Using immunoSEQ multiplex PCR, the repertoire was profiled, and TCRdb retains in-frame clones only, with some absent. The sample has about 1,700 clones, about 25% seen once; the top ten hold about 29%. This specimen consisted of normal lung tissue next to the tumor, obtained before any cancer treatment. These receptors all stem from a male donor aged 60 or older with stage II squamous cell lung carcinoma. Both conserved end residues are part of each CDR3. The D gene is left open where the match is weak. For some rows the clone size is stated as once, few or many, or as a class when expanded; others skip it.

J: TRBJ1-1; D: .; size: .; V: TRBV28; DNA: TGTGCCAGCAGTTTACGACAGACCGGTAACACTGAAGCTTTCTTT; CDR3: CASSLRQTGNTEAFF
J: TRBJ2-2; D: TRBD2; size: .; V: TRBV19; DNA: TGTGCCAGTAGTAGGACTAGCGGGGTGCTGAACACCGGGGAGCTGTTTTTT; CDR3: CASSRTSGVLNTGELFF
J: TRBJ2-1; D: TRBD2; size: .; V: TRBV6-8; DNA: TGTGCCAGCAGTTACCGTCCCGGGACTAGCGGGAGGGCCTACAATGAGCAGTTCTTC; CDR3: CASSYRPGTSGRAYNEQFF
J: TRBJ2-5; D: .; size: .; V: TRBV11-3; DNA: TGTGCCAGCAGCTTATTACTTCTAGGGCAGGAAGAGACCCAGTACTTC; CDR3: CASSLLLLGQEETQYF
J: TRBJ1-1; D: .; size: few; V: TRBV6-8; DNA: TGTGCCAGCAGTTACGGACAGCTGAGGGAAGCTTTCTTT; CDR3: CASSYGQLREAFF
J: TRBJ2-2; D: .; size: .; V: TRBV19; DNA: TGTGCCAGTAGTATAAAAAGTGCGGTAGGGGAGCTGTTTTTT; CDR3: CASSIKSAVGELFF
J: TRBJ1-5; D: .; size: once; V: TRBV30; DNA: TGTGCCTGGAGCAACGACTTGGAGATACAGCCCCAGCATTTT; CDR3: CAWSNDLEIQPQHF
J: TRBJ2-5; D: TRBD2; size: few; V: TRBV12-5; DNA: TGTGCTAGTGGTTTGGGCCAGCGGGGGCTTTCCGAAGAGACCCAGTACTTC; CDR3: CASGLGQRGLSEETQYF
J: TRBJ1-1; D: .; size: .; V: TRBV5-1; DNA: TGCGCCAGCAGCTCCCGAGGGAGGACGAACACTGAAGCTTTCTTT; CDR3: CASSSRGRTNTEAFF
J: TRBJ2-3; D: .; size: .; V: TRBV6-8; DNA: TGTGCCAGCAGCTCAGAGGGGGGGGCTGGCACAGATACGCAGTATTTT; CDR3: CASSSEGGAGTDTQYF
J: TRBJ2-1; D: .; size: .; V: TRBV9; DNA: TGTGCCAGCAGTGAACGGGCACCGCTGAGTGAGCAGTTCTTC; CDR3: CASSERAPLSEQFF
J: TRBJ2-1; D: TRBD2; size: .; V: TRBV5-1; DNA: TGCGCCAGCAGCATCGGGACTAGCCCACATGAGCAGTTCTTC; CDR3: CASSIGTSPHEQFF
J: TRBJ1-2; D: .; size: few; V: TRBV12-5; DNA: TGTGCCAGCGCCCCTATGCTTGGACTTGGGTACACCTTC; CDR3: CASAPMLGLGYTF
J: TRBJ2-2; D: .; size: .; V: TRBV9; DNA: TGTGCCAGCAGCGTAGGGACGGGGGCCCACACCGGGGAGCTGTTTTTT; CDR3: CASSVGTGAHTGELFF
J: TRBJ2-1; D: TRBD1; size: .; V: TRBV6-8; DNA: TGTGCCATCAGTGCCTCTTGGGACAGGGGAGGCAATGAGCAGTTCTTC; CDR3: CAISASWDRGGNEQFF
J: TRBJ1-2; D: .; size: few; V: TRBV6-8; DNA: TGTGCCAGCAGTCTACAGGGCTACTATGGCTACACCTTC; CDR3: CASSLQGYYGYTF
J: TRBJ1-5; D: .; size: .; V: TRBV18; DNA: TGTGCCAGCTCGCGGGGCGATCAGCCCCAGCATTTT; CDR3: CASSRGDQPQHF
J: TRBJ1-2; D: TRBD1; size: .; V: TRBV19; DNA: TGTGCCAGTACCACGGGATGGGACAGCGATTATGGCTACACCTTC; CDR3: CASTTGWDSDYGYTF
J: TRBJ2-7; D: TRBD1; size: few; V: TRBV6-8; DNA: TGTGCCAGCAGTTACGGACAGGGAATAGGGGAGCAGTACTTC; CDR3: CASSYGQGIGEQYF
J: TRBJ2-1; D: .; size: medium-sized; V: TRBV9; DNA: TGTGCCAGCAGTCGGGACTGGAACAATGAGCAGTTCTTC; CDR3: CASSRDWNNEQFF
J: TRBJ2-6; D: TRBD1; size: medium-sized; V: TRBV7-4; DNA: TGTGCCAGCAGCCGGGGACAGACACTCTCTGGGGCCAACGTCCTGACTTTC; CDR3: CASSRGQTLSGANVLTF
J: TRBJ2-7; D: .; size: .; V: TRBV9; DNA: TGTGCCAGCAGTGGGACCTCCTACGAGCAGTACTTC; CDR3: CASSGTSYEQYF
J: TRBJ2-7; D: TRBD1; size: .; V: TRBV9; DNA: TGTGCCAGCAGCTCCACGGAACCGGGACAGGTAAACTACGAGCAGTACTTC; CDR3: CASSSTEPGQVNYEQYF
J: TRBJ2-1; D: TRBD2; size: .; V: TRBV14; DNA: TGTGCCAGCAGCCAAGATGGCGGGACTAGTCTCCGTAACTCCTACAATGAGCAGTTCTTC; CDR3: CASSQDGGTSLRNSYNEQFF
J: TRBJ2-5; D: TRBD1; size: few; V: TRBV6-8; DNA: TGTGCCAGCAGGCGACAGGGGACTCAAGAGACCCAGTACTTC; CDR3: CASRRQGTQETQYF
J: TRBJ1-2; D: .; size: medium-sized; V: TRBV6-8; DNA: TGTGCCAGCAGTTACCGGACAGACTATGGCTACACCTTC; CDR3: CASSYRTDYGYTF
J: TRBJ1-5; D: TRBD1; size: .; V: TRBV6-7; DNA: TGTGCCAGCAGTTACAGGGGGCTTAGCAATCAGCCCCAGCATTTT; CDR3: CASSYRGLSNQPQHF
J: TRBJ2-6; D: TRBD1; size: .; V: TRBV9; DNA: TGTGCCAGCAGCGGAAGACAGGGGGCTCGCTCTGGGGCCAACGTCCTGACTTTC; CDR3: CASSGRQGARSGANVLTF
J: TRBJ2-7; D: TRBD1; size: .; V: TRBV19; DNA: TGTGCCAGTAGTGGGACAGGCAGCTCCTACGAGCAGTACTTC; CDR3: CASSGTGSSYEQYF
J: TRBJ2-1; D: .; size: medium-sized; V: TRBV9; DNA: TGTGCCAGCAGCGTAGACCTGGGGGGACCTCCGGTCAATGAGCAGTTCTTC; CDR3: CASSVDLGGPPVNEQFF
J: TRBJ1-2; D: .; size: .; V: TRBV5-1; DNA: TGCGCCAGCGGTTTAAACAAGGCGAACTATGGCTACACCTTC; CDR3: CASGLNKANYGYTF
J: TRBJ1-1; D: TRBD1; size: .; V: TRBV18; DNA: TGTGCCAGCTCACCACGTTATGGACAGGCCGCGGGGGTGAACACTGAAGCTTTCTTT; CDR3: CASSPRYGQAAGVNTEAFF
J: TRBJ1-2; D: .; size: few; V: TRBV6-8; DNA: TGTGCCAGCAGTTACTCGATGATGCCCCGGGGGCGAGGCTATGGCTACACCTTC; CDR3: CASSYSMMPRGRGYGYTF
J: TRBJ2-7; D: .; size: .; V: TRBV19; DNA: TGTGCCAGTAGTGTCTATGGGACGGAACCCTACGAGCAGTACTTC; CDR3: CASSVYGTEPYEQYF
J: TRBJ1-2; D: TRBD1; size: few; V: TRBV11-3; DNA: TGTGCCAGCAGCTTGGGGCAGGGGGGCTATGGCTACACCTTC; CDR3: CASSLGQGGYGYTF
J: TRBJ2-2; D: .; size: .; V: TRBV6-8; DNA: TGTGCCAGCACGGCACCGAACACCGGGGAGCTGTTTTTT; CDR3: CASTAPNTGELFF
J: TRBJ2-2; D: .; size: .; V: TRBV11-3; DNA: TGTGCCAGCAGCCCCACCGGGGCCGACACCGGGGAGCTGTTTTTT; CDR3: CASSPTGADTGELFF
J: TRBJ2-7; D: .; size: .; V: TRBV28; DNA: TGTGCCAGCAGTATAGACAGTTCCTACGAGCAGTACTTC; CDR3: CASSIDSSYEQYF
J: TRBJ1-5; D: .; size: medium-sized; V: TRBV11-3; DNA: TGTGCCAGCAGCGCAGACAGCTATAGCAATCAGCCCCAGCATTTT; CDR3: CASSADSYSNQPQHF
J: TRBJ1-1; D: .; size: .; V: TRBV4-1; DNA: TGCGCCAGCAGCCTATTAGCCGACGGGGCGGCGACTGAAGCTTTCTTT; CDR3: CASSLLADGAATEAFF
J: TRBJ1-4; D: .; size: .; V: TRBV11-3; DNA: TGTGCCAGCAGCTTGGAACAGGGCGCCGGCCGTACAACTAATGAAAAACTGTTTTTT; CDR3: CASSLEQGAGRTTNEKLFF
J: TRBJ2-4; D: .; size: .; V: TRBV6-8; DNA: TGTGCCAGCAGTTACTCGACAGGGACTCCCAAAAACATTCAGTACTTC; CDR3: CASSYSTGTPKNIQYF
J: TRBJ1-1; D: .; size: .; V: TRBV25-1; DNA: TGTGCCAGCAGTCCCCGGGCCTCGAACACTGAAGCTTTCTTT; CDR3: CASSPRASNTEAFF
J: TRBJ1-2; D: .; size: once; V: TRBV23-1; DNA: TGCGCCAGCAGTCAGGAAGACAGCCCGGGAGGCTACACCTTC; CDR3: CASSQEDSPGGYTF
J: TRBJ2-2; D: .; size: once; V: TRBV30; DNA: TGTGCCTGGCTCCTGTCCGGGGAGCTGTTTTTT; CDR3: CAWLLSGELFF
J: TRBJ2-3; D: TRBD2; size: .; V: TRBV10-2; DNA: TGCGCCAGCAGTGATCCGGCTAGCGGGGCCACAGATACGCAGTATTTT; CDR3: CASSDPASGATDTQYF
J: TRBJ2-3; D: TRBD2; size: .; V: TRBV28; DNA: TGTGCCAGCAGTTTACTAGCGGGAGCCCTCCCAGATACGCAGTATTTT; CDR3: CASSLLAGALPDTQYF
J: TRBJ2-7; D: TRBD2; size: medium-sized; V: TRBV9; DNA: TGTGCCAGCAGCGTAGCGCCTAGCGGGAGCTCCTACGAGCAGTACTTC; CDR3: CASSVAPSGSSYEQYF
J: TRBJ1-5; D: .; size: large; V: TRBV6-1; DNA: TGTGCCAGCAGTGAAGGGACACCTTATCAGCCCCAGCATTTT; CDR3: CASSEGTPYQPQHF
J: TRBJ1-1; D: .; size: .; V: TRBV19; DNA: TGTGCCAGTAGTATAACTAAGAACACTGAAGCTTTCTTT; CDR3: CASSITKNTEAFF
J: TRBJ1-1; D: .; size: few; V: TRBV6-8; DNA: TGTGCCAGCACCTCCCCCCGGGGGCAGGTGAACACTGAAGCTTTCTTT; CDR3: CASTSPRGQVNTEAFF
J: TRBJ1-2; D: TRBD1; size: few; V: TRBV4-1; DNA: TGCGCCAGCAGCCAGGACAGGGTCGGCTACACCTTC; CDR3: CASSQDRVGYTF
J: TRBJ1-1; D: .; size: .; V: TRBV23-1; DNA: TGCGCCAGCAGTCGTTGGTCCGACACTGAAGCTTTCTTT; CDR3: CASSRWSDTEAFF